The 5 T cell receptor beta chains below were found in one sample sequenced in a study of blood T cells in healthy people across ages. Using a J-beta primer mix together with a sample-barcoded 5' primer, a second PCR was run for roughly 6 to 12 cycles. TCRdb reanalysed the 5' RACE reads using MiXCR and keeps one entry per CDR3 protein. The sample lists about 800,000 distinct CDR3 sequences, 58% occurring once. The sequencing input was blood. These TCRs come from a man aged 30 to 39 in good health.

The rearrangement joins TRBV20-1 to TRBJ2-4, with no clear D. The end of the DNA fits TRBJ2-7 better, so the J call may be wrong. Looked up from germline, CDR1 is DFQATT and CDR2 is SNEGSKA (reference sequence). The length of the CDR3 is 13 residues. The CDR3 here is CSAELAGRNEQYF. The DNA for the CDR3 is TGCAGTGCTGAATTGGCAGGAAGAAACGAGCAGTACTTC.

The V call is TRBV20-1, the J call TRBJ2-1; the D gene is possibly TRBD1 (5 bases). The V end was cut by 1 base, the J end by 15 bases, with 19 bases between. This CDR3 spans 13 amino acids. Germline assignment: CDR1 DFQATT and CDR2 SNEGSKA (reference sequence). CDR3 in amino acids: CSARGVPQGQRFF. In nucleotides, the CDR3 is TGCAGTGCTAGAGGTGTACCCCAGGGCCAGCGGTTCTTC.

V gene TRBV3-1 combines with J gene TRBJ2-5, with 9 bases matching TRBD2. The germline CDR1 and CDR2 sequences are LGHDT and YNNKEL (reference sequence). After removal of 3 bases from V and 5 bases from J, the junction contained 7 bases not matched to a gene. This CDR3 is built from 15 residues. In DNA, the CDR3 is TGTGCCAGCAGCCAGACTAGCGGTCGTTTGGAGACCCAGTACTTC. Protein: CASSQTSGRLETQYF.

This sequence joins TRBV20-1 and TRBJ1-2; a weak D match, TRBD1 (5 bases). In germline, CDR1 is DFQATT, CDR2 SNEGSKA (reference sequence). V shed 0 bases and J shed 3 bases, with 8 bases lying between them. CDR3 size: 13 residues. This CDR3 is CSARDQGHYGYTF. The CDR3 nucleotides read TGCAGTGCTAGAGATCAGGGCCACTATGGCTACACCTTC.

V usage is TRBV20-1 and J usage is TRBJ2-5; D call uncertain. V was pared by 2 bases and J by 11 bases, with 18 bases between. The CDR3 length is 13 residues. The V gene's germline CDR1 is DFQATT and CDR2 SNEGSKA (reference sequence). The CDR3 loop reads CSARPWVHNEQYF. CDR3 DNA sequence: TGCAGTGCTAGACCCTGGGTGCACAATGAGCAGTACTTC.